This T cell receptor (beta chain) was captured by sequencing in a study of glioma-infiltrating T cells. Turning to the study itself: Glioblastomas were WHO grade IV, sampled at first diagnosis; low-grade were grade II. Around 1 million peripheral T cells were targeted at about 4- to 10-fold coverage.

Amplification of TCR alpha and beta CDR3 regions from RNA used iRepertoire nested multiplex PCR. Tissue mRNA or PBMC total RNA, roughly 100-400 ng, went into one-step reverse transcription and amplification. A single record per CDR3 protein comes from TCRdb applying MiXCR to the multiplex PCR reads. This sample has 300,000 to 400,000 distinct CDR3 sequences, with about two fifths found just once. Germline CDR1 reads MNHEY; CDR2 reads SVGEGT. The CDR3 runs to 13 residues. This clonotype came up once. The antigen is not known. Germline and junction disagree at one end, which may indicate a read error. Whole-study results and caveats: Gliomas, especially low-grade, showed above-expected tissue-blood divergence; non-neoplastic patients showed below.

The sequence was collected from a human donor with low-grade glioma or glioblastoma, undergoing nonglioma brain surgery, or in good health (not recorded which). Specimen: glioma tissue, nonneoplastic brain tissue, or PBMCs (not recorded which). The genes are TRBV6-2 or TRBV6-3 and TRBJ1-5; TRBD1 is a possible D gene (6 bases). The CDR3 DNA follows: TGTGCCAGCATTTACGGGGGCGGGCAGCCCCAGCATTTT. Residues: CASIYGGGQPQHF.